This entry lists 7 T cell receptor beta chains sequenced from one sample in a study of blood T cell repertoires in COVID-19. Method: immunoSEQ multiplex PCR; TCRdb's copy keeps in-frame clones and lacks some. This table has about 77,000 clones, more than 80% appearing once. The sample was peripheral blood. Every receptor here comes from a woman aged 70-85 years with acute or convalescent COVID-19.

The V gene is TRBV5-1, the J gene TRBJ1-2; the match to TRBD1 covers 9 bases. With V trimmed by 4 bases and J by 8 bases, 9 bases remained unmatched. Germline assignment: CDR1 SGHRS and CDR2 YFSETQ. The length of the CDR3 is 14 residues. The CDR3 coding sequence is TGCGCCAGCAGCCCGGGACAGGGTGGAAAGGGCTACACCTTC. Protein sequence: CASSPGQGGKGYTF.

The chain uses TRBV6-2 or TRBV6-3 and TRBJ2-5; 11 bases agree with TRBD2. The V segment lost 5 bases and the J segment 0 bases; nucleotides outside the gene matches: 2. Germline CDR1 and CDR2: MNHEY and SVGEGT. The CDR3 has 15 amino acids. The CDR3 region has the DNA TGTGCCAGCAGTCCACTAGCGGGGGACCAAGAGACCCAGTACTTC. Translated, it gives CASSPLAGDQETQYF.

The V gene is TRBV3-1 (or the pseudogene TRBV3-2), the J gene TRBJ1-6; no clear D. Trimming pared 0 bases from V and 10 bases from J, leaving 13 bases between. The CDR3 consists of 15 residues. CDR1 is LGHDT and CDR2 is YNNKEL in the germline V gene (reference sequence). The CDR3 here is CASSQDSNLVSPLHF. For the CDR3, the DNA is TGTGCCAGCAGCCAAGATTCGAACTTAGTCTCACCCCTCCACTTT.

CDR3 DNA sequence: TGTGCTAGTGGTCAGGGGGGAAGCTCCTACAATGAGCAGTTCTTC. Its protein product is CASGQGGSSYNEQFF. The gene calls are TRBV12-5 and TRBJ2-1; D possibly corresponds to TRBD1 (7 bases). V was clipped by 5 bases and J by 0 bases, with 11 bases between them. Looked up from germline, CDR1 is LGHNT and CDR2 is FRNRAP. This CDR3 has 15 amino acids.

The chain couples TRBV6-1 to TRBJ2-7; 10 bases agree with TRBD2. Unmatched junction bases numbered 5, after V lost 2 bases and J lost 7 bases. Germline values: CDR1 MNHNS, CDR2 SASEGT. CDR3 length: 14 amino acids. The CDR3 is CASSELAGAREQYF. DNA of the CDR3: TGTGCCAGCAGTGAACTAGCGGGGGCGCGGGAGCAGTACTTC.

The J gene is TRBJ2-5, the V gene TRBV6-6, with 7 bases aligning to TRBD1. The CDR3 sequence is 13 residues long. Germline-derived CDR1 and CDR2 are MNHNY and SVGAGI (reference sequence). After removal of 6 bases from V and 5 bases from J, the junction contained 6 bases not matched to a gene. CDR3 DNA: TGTGCCAGCAGGACAGGGTCGTACGAGACCCAGTACTTC. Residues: CASRTGSYETQYF.

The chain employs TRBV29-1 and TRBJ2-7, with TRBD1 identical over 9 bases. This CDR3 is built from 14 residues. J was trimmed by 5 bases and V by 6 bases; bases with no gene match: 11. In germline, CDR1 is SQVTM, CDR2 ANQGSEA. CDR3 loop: CSVPTDRGRDEQYF. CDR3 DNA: TGCAGCGTCCCTACGGACAGGGGCCGTGACGAGCAGTACTTC.